This passage covers 20 T cell receptor beta chains from one sample sequenced in a study of T cells in Graves' hyperthyroidism and ophthalmopathy. RNA transcripts gave rise to amplified TCR beta CDR3 regions. The HTBI set primed first-round TCR CDR3 RT-PCR. TCRdb itself ran the multiplex PCR reads through MiXCR, one entry per CDR3 protein. Of hundreds of thousands of distinct CDR3 sequences listed, 45% are singletons. The specimen was peripheral blood or thyroid tissue (not recorded which). These receptors all come from an adult man with Graves' disease, either hyperthyroidism or ophthalmopathy (not recorded which).

Many counts were recorded for this clonotype. The chain links TRBV7-9 to TRBJ2-5, with 7 nucleotides matching TRBD1. After removal of 3 bases from V and 6 bases from J, the junction contained 7 bases not matched to a gene. Germline values: CDR1 SEHNR, CDR2 FQNEAQ (reference sequence). The CDR3 runs to 14 residues. The CDR3 reads CASSFGTVVKTQYF. The CDR3 coding sequence is TGTGCCAGCAGCTTCGGGACAGTGGTCAAGACCCAGTACTTC.

This clonotype has more than one count but fewer than ten. J is TRBJ2-7 and V is TRBV20-1, with D perhaps matching TRBD1 (6 bases). Trimming left V 0 bases short and J 7 bases short, with 16 bases between. Germline V lookup: CDR1 DFQATT, CDR2 SNEGSKA (reference sequence). This CDR3 has 14 residues. This chain's CDR3 is CSARDPNWGPEQYF. CDR3 coding DNA: TGCAGTGCTAGAGATCCGAACTGGGGGCCAGAGCAGTACTTC.

This clonotype occurred a few times. The chain uses TRBV19 and TRBJ1-5, with 8 bases fitting TRBD1. Germline lookup yields CDR1 LNHDA and CDR2 SQIVND (reference sequence). Trimming took 3 bases from V and 0 from J; bases not matched to a gene: 4. This CDR3 region has 16 residues. CDR3 sequence (DNA): TGTGCCAGTAGTATTTACGGACAGGGTAGCAATCAGCCCCAGCATTTT. This translates into CASSIYGQGSNQPQHF.

The chain links TRBV20-1 to TRBJ2-7; TRBD2 aligns across 11 bases. The germline V gene encodes CDR1 DFQATT and CDR2 SNEGSKA (reference sequence). With V trimmed by 3 bases and J by 1 base, 8 bases remained unmatched. The CDR3 totals 16 residues. The CDR3 sequence is CSARALGLAASYEQYF. CDR3 bases: TGCAGTGCTAGGGCCCTGGGACTAGCGGCGTCCTACGAGCAGTACTTC.

The rearrangement uses TRBV29-1 and TRBJ1-1; unclear D gene. This CDR3 has 11 amino acids. Deletions cut 4 bases from V and 1 base from J, with 4 bases between. Germline loops: CDR1 SQVTM, CDR2 ANQGSEA. The CDR3 coding sequence is TGCAGCGTTGTTACGAACACTGAAGCTTTCTTT. Translating gives CSVVTNTEAFF. The entire variable domain, with the rest obtained from reference TRBV29-1 and TRBJ1-1, is as follows: SAVISQKPSRDICQRGTSLTIQCQVDSQVTMMFWYRQQPGQSLTLIATANQGSEATYESGFVIDKFPISRPNLTFSTLTVSNMSPEDSSIYLCSVVTNTEAFFGQGTRLTVV.

This clonotype appeared a few times. The rearrangement uses TRBV12-3 or TRBV12-4 and TRBJ1-1, with a weak D call TRBD1 (6 bases). This CDR3 contains 14 residues. The V and J ends lost 3 bases and 6 bases respectively, with 14 bases between them. This CDR3 reads CASSFRDNGAEAFF. The CDR3, as DNA: TGTGCCAGCAGTTTCCGGGACAATGGAGCTGAAGCTTTCTTT.

The chain uses TRBV2 and TRBJ2-7, with a weak D call TRBD2 (5 bases). Trimming took 6 bases from V and 6 from J, leaving 21 bases between them. Germline values: CDR1 SNHLY, CDR2 FYNNEI. The CDR3 runs 15 residues. The CDR3 DNA follows: TGTGCCAGCAGCCTTGGACCAGGAGGAGGAGTCGAGCAGTACTTC. This gives the protein CASSLGPGGGVEQYF.

The chain has TRBV5-1 and TRBJ1-4, with D possibly matching TRBD1 (5 bases). Germline CDR1 SGHRS, CDR2 YFSETQ. Trimming left V 0 bases short and J 1 base short, with 16 bases between. The CDR3 has 18 residues. The CDR3 nucleotides are TGCGCCAGCAGCTTGGAGGGACGTATCGGCGTAACTAATGAAAAACTGTTTTTT. It yields the protein CASSLEGRIGVTNEKLFF.

The chain has TRBV7-2 and TRBJ1-3; possibly TRBD1 for D (6 bases). The CDR3 has 16 residues. Germline V lookup: CDR1 SGHTA, CDR2 FQGNSA. V was cut by 5 bases and J by 4 bases, with 18 bases left in between. This CDR3 is CASSPPAQGRGNTIYF. In nucleotides, the CDR3 is TGTGCCAGCAGCCCACCTGCCCAGGGGAGAGGAAACACCATATATTTT.

On this clonotype itself: A read error may account for a junction end that differs from germline. This chain connects TRBV12-3 or TRBV12-4 to TRBJ2-5; 11 bases align to TRBD1. The CDR3 is 18 residues long. The CDR3 nucleotides are TGTACCAGCAGGGCTCCGGGACAGGGGGTAATCGAAACGGAGACCCAGTACTTC. Its protein product is CTSRAPGQGVIETETQYF.

This clonotype has a count of ten or more. V and J are TRBV20-1 and TRBJ2-5; D not resolved. V lost 2 bases and J 5 bases, leaving 15 bases between the germline ends. The CDR3 is made up of 14 amino acids. Looked up from germline, CDR1 is DFQATT and CDR2 is SNEGSKA (reference sequence). In DNA form, the CDR3 reads TGCAGTGCTAGACCTAGTGAGATTGGGGAGACCCAGTACTTC. Its translation is CSARPSEIGETQYF.

The V call is TRBV20-1, the J call TRBJ2-7, with D unclear. V shed 3 bases and J shed 2 bases, with 11 bases lying between them. CDR3 length equals 13 residues. Germline V CDR1 and CDR2: DFQATT, SNEGSKA (reference sequence). This CDR3 reads CSASVAGTYEQYF. DNA of the CDR3: TGCAGTGCTAGCGTGGCTGGAACCTACGAGCAGTACTTC.

This chain uses TRBV7-8 with TRBJ1-1; D might be TRBD1 (6 bases). The CDR3 spans 15 residues. The germline CDR1 and CDR2 sequences are SGHVS and FQNEAQ. V lost 5 bases, J lost 8 bases, and 21 bases lay in between. This chain's CDR3 is CASSVRTVDGDEAFF. CDR3 DNA: TGTGCCAGCAGCGTCCGGACAGTTGATGGGGACGAAGCTTTCTTT.

The chain employs TRBV7-9 and TRBJ2-2, with 8 bases that match TRBD1. The CDR3 runs to 15 residues. Trimming at V came to 4 bases and at J to 7 bases, leaving 8 bases not matched to a gene. Germline V gives CDR1 SEHNR, CDR2 FQNEAQ (reference sequence). CDR3 in amino acids: CASSWSQGARGELFF. As DNA, the CDR3 is TGTGCCAGCAGCTGGAGCCAGGGGGCGCGCGGGGAGCTGTTTTTT.

This clonotype was counted between two and nine times. The genes are TRBV5-1 and TRBJ2-7, with 15 bases that match TRBD2. Germline CDR1 and CDR2: SGHRS and YFSETQ. The CDR3 length is 16 residues. V shed 4 bases and J 4 bases; nucleotides not matched to a gene: 6. The CDR3 sequence is CASSPGTSGRSYEQYF. The CDR3 bases are TGCGCCAGCAGCCCTGGGACTAGCGGGAGGTCTTACGAGCAGTACTTC.

This sequence joins TRBV25-1 and TRBJ1-5, with unresolved D. CDR3 size: 19 residues. V shed 2 bases and J shed 5 bases, with 25 bases lying between them. Looked up from germline, CDR1 is MGHDK and CDR2 is SYGVNS. CDR3 protein: CASSEAWIGLPQDDQPQHF. DNA of the CDR3: TGTGCCAGCAGTGAAGCGTGGATCGGGTTACCTCAAGACGATCAGCCCCAGCATTTT.

The chain joins TRBV15 to TRBJ1-2, with TRBD1 as a possible D gene (6 bases). V dropped 3 bases and J dropped 10 bases, with 18 bases sitting between them. Germline V gene lookup returns CDR1 LNHNV and CDR2 YYDKDF (reference sequence). The CDR3 consists of 14 residues. The DNA of the CDR3 is TGTGCCACCAGCAGTGACCTAGGACAGAGAGACTACACCTTC. Translation: CATSSDLGQRDYTF.

This clonotype was seen at least ten times. The V call is TRBV7-9, the J call TRBJ1-2; no definite D call. V was shortened by 2 bases and J by 2 bases, with 9 bases between the two germline ends. CDR3 size: 14 residues. Germline CDR1 reads SEHNR; CDR2 reads FQNEAQ (reference sequence). The CDR3 is CASSLQKSNYGYTF. CDR3 bases: TGTGCCAGCAGCTTACAGAAGTCAAACTATGGCTACACCTTC.

This clonotype showed up just a few times. This chain uses TRBV12-3 or TRBV12-4 with TRBJ1-5, with 7 bases matching TRBD1. The V segment lost 6 bases and the J segment 5 bases; nucleotides outside the gene matches: 7. The CDR3 extends over 14 amino acids. CDR3 sequence reads: CASSPRGGYQPQHF. CDR3 nucleotides: TGTGCCAGCAGCCCCAGGGGGGGCTATCAGCCCCAGCATTTT.

The V and J genes are TRBV2 and TRBJ1-2, with D tentatively TRBD1 (5 bases). V was pared by 10 bases and J by 2 bases, with 14 bases between. This CDR3 spans 13 amino acids. Per the germline V gene, CDR1 is SNHLY and CDR2 is FYNNEI. CDR3 in amino acids: CATITRDNYGYTF. The CDR3 DNA reads as TGTGCCACAATCACCCGGGACAACTATGGCTACACCTTC.